This T cell receptor beta chain was observed in a study of patients and donors after allogeneic stem cell transplantation. MiXCR, run by TCRdb on the RT-PCR reads, gives a single entry per CDR3 protein. This table holds 400,000 to 450,000 distinct CDR3 sequences, about a sixth found once. The CDR3 totals 15 residues. Germline V gives CDR1 LNHDA, CDR2 SQIVND (reference sequence). With 1 base removed from V and 8 bases from J, the gap between germline ends came to 15 bases. This TCR was recovered from a human donor who was either an allogeneic HSCT recipient or a stem cell or donor lymphocyte infusion donor (not recorded which). It is not recorded whose cells these are; they may come from a transplant donor. The gene calls are TRBV19 and TRBJ1-5, with a tentative D call TRBD1 (6 bases). The sample taken for sequencing was blood, either unsorted or a sorted T cell fraction (not recorded which). DNA for the CDR3: TGTGCCAGTAGTATAGTACAGGGATGGGGAAAGCCCCAGCATTTT. Protein product: CASSIVQGWGKPQHF.